This T cell receptor beta chain was obtained from a study of siplizumab effects on memory and regulatory T cells. Assay used: immunoSEQ multiplex PCR; TCRdb lists only in-frame clones, some missing. The table has approximately 120,000 clones, around 90% seen once. The CDR3 runs to 16 residues. Germline CDR1 is SGHAT and CDR2 is FQNNGV. V gave up 5 bases and J gave up 0 bases, with 14 bases separating them. Comments on this clone: The antigen is unknown.

Whole-study results and caveats: Whether the proliferating Tregs (from siplizumab cultures) were suppressive was not confirmed.

The V and J genes are TRBV11-2 and TRBJ1-5; D remains unclear. The sequence came from a human donor in good health. Sequencing was carried out using Tregs sorted from blood. CDR3 sequence: CASSPGGAVSNQPQHF. The CDR3 region has the DNA TGTGCCAGCAGCCCGGGCGGCGCGGTTAGCAATCAGCCCCAGCATTTT.